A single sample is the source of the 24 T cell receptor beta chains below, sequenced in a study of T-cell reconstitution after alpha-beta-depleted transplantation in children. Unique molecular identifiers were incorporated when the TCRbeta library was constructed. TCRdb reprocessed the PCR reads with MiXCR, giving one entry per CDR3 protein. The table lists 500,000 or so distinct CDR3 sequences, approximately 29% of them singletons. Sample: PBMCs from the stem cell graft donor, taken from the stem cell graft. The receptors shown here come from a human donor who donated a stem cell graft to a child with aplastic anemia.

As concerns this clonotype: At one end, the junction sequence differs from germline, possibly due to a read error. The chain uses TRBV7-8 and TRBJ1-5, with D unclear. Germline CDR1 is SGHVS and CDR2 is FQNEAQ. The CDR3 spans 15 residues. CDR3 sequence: CASSPAMGMNQAQHF. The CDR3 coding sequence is TGTGCCAGCAGCCCCGCAATGGGGATGAATCAGGCCCAGCATTTT. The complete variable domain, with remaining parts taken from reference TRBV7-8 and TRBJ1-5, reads GAGVSQSPRYKVAKRGQDVALRCDPISGHVSLFWYQQALGQGPEFLTYFQNEAQLDKSGLPSDRFFAERPEGSVSTLKIQRTQQEDSAVYLCASSPAMGMNQAQHFGDGTRLSIL.

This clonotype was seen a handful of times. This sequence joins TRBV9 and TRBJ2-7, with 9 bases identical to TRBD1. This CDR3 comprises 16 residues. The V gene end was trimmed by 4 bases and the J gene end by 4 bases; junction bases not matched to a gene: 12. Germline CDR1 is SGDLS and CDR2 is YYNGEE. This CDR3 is CASSHGTGRDYYEQYF. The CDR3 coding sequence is TGTGCCAGCAGCCATGGGACAGGGAGGGATTATTACGAGCAGTACTTC.

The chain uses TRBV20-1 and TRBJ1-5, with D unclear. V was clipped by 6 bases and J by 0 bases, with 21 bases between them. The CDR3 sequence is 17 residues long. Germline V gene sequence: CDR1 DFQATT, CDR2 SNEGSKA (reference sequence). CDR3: CSAVDNRHWYSNQPQHF. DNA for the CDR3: TGCAGTGCCGTAGACAACCGACACTGGTATAGCAATCAGCCCCAGCATTTT.

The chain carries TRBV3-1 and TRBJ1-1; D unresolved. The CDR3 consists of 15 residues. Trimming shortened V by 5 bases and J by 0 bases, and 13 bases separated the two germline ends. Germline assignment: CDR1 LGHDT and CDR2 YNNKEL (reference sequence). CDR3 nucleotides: TGTGCCAGCAGCAAAACCTGGACCGTGAACACTGAAGCTTTCTTT. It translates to CASSKTWTVNTEAFF.

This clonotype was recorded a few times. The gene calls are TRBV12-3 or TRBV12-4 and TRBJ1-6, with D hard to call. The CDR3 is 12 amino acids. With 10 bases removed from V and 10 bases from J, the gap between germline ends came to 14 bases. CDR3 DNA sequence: TGTGCCACCAGCCGGGGAAGGTCACCCCTCCACTTT. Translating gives CATSRGRSPLHF.

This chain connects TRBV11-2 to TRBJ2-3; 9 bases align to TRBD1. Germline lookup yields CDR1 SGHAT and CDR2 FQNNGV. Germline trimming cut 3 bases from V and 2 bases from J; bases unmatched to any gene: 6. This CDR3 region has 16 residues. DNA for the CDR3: TGTGCCAGCAGCTTTAAGACAGGGGGTATCACAGATACGCAGTATTTT. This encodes CASSFKTGGITDTQYF.

The CDR3 protein is CSAYLAGGPKNIQYF. CDR3 nucleotides: TGCAGTGCCTACCTAGCGGGAGGGCCCAAAAACATTCAGTACTTC. The V and J genes are TRBV20-1 and TRBJ2-4; 12 bases agree with TRBD2. There are 15 residues in the CDR3. J lost 2 bases, V lost 6 bases, and 5 bases had no gene match. Germline V gene lookup returns CDR1 DFQATT and CDR2 SNEGSKA (reference sequence).

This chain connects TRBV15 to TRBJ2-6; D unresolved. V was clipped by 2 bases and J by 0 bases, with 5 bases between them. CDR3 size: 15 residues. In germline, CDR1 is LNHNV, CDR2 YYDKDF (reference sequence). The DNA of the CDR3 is TGTGCCACCAGCAGACAGGACTCTGGGGCCAACGTCCTGACTTTC. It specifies CATSRQDSGANVLTF.

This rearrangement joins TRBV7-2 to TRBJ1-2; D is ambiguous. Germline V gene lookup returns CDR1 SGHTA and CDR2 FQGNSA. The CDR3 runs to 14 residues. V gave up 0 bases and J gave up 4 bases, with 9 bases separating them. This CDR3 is CASSLAGRLYGYTF. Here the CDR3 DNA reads TGTGCCAGCAGCTTAGCGGGCAGACTCTATGGCTACACCTTC.

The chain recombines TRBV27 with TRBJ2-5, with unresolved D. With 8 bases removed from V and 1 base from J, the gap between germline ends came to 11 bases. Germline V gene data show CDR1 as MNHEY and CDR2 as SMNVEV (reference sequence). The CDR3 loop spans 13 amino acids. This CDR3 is CASRPLSQETQYF. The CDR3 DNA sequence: TGTGCCAGCCGGCCTCTGTCCCAAGAGACCCAGTACTTC.

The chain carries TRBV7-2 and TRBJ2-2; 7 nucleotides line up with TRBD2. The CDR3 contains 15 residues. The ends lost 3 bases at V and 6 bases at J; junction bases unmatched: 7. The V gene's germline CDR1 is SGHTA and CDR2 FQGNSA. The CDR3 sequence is CASSFSGTQSGELFF. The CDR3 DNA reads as TGTGCCAGCAGCTTCAGCGGGACGCAGTCCGGGGAGCTGTTTTTT.

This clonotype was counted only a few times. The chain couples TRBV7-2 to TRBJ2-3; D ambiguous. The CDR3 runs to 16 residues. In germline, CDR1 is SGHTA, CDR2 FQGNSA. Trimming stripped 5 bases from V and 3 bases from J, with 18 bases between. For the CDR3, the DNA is TGTGCCAGCAGCCTCCGATGGGGTTCCACGACAGATACGCAGTATTTT. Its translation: CASSLRWGSTTDTQYF.

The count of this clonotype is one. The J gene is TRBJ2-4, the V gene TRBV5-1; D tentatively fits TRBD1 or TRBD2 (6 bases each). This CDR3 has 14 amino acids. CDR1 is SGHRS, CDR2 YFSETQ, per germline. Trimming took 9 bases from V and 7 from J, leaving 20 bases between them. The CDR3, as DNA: TGCGCCAACAAGCAGGGGAACGGAGGGAACATTCAGTACTTC. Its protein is CANKQGNGGNIQYF.

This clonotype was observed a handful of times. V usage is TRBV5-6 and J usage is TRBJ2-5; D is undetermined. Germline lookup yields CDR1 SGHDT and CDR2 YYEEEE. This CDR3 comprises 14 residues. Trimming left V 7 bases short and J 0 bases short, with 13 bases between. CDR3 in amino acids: CASSLDGYQETQYF. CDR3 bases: TGTGCCAGCTCCCTGGACGGTTACCAAGAGACCCAGTACTTC. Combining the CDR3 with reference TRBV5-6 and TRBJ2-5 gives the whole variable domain DAGVTQSPTHLIKTRGQQVTLRCSPKSGHDTVSWYQQALGQGPQFIFQYYEEEERQRGNFPDRFSGHQFPNYSSELNVNALLLGDSALYLCASSLDGYQETQYFGPGTRLLVL.

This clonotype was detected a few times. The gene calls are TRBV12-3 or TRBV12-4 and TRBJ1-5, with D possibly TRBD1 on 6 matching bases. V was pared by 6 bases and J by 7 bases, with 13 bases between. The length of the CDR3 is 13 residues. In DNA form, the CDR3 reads TGTGCCAGCAGCAGCGACAGGCAACAGCCCCAGCATTTT. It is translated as CASSSDRQQPQHF.

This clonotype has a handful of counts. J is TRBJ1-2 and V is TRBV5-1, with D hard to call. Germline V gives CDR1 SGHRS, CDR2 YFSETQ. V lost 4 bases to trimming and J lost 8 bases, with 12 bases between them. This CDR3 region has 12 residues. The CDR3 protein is CASSPRRGGYTF. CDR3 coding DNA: TGCGCCAGCAGCCCTCGAAGAGGCGGCTACACCTTC.

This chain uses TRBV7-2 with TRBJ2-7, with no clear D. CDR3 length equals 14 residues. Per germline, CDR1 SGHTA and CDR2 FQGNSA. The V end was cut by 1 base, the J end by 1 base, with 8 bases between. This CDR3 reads CASSLDKGSYEQYF. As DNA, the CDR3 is TGTGCCAGCAGCTTAGATAAGGGATCCTACGAGCAGTACTTC.

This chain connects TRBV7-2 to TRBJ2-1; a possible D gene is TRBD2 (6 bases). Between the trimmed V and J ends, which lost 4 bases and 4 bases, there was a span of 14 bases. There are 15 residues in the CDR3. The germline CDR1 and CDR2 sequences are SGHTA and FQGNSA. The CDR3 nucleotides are TGTGCCAGCAGCTCCGGAGGGTCGGGTTACAATGAGCAGTTCTTC. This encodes CASSSGGSGYNEQFF.

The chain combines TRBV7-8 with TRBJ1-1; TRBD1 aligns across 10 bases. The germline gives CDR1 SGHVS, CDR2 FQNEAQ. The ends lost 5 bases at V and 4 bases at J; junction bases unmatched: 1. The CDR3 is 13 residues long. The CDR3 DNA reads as TGTGCCAGCAGCGACAGGGGGCGCACTGAAGCTTTCTTT. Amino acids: CASSDRGRTEAFF.

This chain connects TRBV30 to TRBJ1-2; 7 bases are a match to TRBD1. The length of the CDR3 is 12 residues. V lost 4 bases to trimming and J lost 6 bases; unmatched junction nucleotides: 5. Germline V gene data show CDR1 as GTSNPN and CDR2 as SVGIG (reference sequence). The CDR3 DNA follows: TGTGCCTGGAATACAGGGGCGAATGGCTACACCTTC. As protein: CAWNTGANGYTF.

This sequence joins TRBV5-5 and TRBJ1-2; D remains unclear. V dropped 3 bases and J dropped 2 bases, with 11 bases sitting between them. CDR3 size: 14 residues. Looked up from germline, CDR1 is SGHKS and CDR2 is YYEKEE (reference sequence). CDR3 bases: TGTGCCAGCAGCTGGGCCGGGCCGAACTATGGCTACACCTTC. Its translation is CASSWAGPNYGYTF.

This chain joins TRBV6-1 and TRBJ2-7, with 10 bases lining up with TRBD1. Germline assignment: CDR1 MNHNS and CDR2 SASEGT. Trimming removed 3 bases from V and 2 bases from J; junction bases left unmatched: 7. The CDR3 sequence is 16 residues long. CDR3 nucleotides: TGTGCCAGCAGTGACCCACGGACAGGGGGACCCTACGAGCAGTACGTC. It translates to CASSDPRTGGPYEQYV.

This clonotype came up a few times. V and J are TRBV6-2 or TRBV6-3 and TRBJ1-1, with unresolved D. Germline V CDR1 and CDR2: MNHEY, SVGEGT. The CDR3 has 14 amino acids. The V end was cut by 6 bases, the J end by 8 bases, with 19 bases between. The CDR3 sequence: CASRITGSGGEAFF. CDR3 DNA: TGTGCCAGCAGAATAACGGGTAGCGGCGGAGAAGCTTTCTTT.

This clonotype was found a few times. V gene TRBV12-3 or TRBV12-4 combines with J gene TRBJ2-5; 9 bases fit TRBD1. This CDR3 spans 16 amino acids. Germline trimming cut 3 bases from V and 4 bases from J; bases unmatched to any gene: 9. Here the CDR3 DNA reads TGTGCCAGCAGTTTGAAGACAGGGGGTTATGGAGAGACCCAGTACTTC. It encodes CASSLKTGGYGETQYF.